This TCR beta chain stems from a study of T cells after yellow fever vaccination. Points from the study as a whole: Clonotypes found in both CD4 and CD8 compartments made up a small share.

This clonotype has at least ten counts. Its antigen is unidentified. Germline lookup yields CDR1 SGDLS and CDR2 YYNGEE. The CDR3 has 14 residues. Trimming removed 5 bases at V and 1 base at J, with 12 bases between. TCRdb fed the 5' RACE reads into MiXCR, producing one record per CDR3 protein. The table lists about 340,000 distinct CDR3 sequences, around 13% of them singletons, with about 3% in the top ten. The receptor was derived from a man aged 18 to 29 who received the YFV17D yellow fever vaccine. Sequences were derived from CD4+ T cells sorted from PBMCs, sampled 15 days after the yellow fever booster vaccination. This sequence joins TRBV9 and TRBJ1-2; D not certain. CDR3 residues: CASRGSGLNYGYTF. In DNA form, the CDR3 reads TGTGCCAGCAGAGGGAGCGGGCTTAACTATGGCTACACCTTC. Full variable domain (remainder filled in from reference TRBV9 and TRBJ1-2): DSGVTQTPKHLITATGQRVTLRCSPRSGDLSVYWYQQSLDQGLQFLIQYYNGEERAKGNILERFSAQQFPDLHSELNLSSLELGDSALYFCASRGSGLNYGYTFGSGTRLTVV.